This T cell receptor beta chain is from a study of Ad26.COV2.S vaccination and SARS-CoV-2 variants (dated by TCRdb to 2020 to 2022). In the study overall: Donors in the vaccine arm were drawn from COV1001, a multicentre, randomized, double-blind, placebo-controlled phase I-IIa trial testing Ad26.COV2.S in healthy adults. Ad26.COV2.S was administered intramuscularly at 5 x 10^10 or 1 x 10^11 viral particles, either as a single shot or as two shots given 56 days apart. TCRbeta repertoire sequencing was used to assess the specificity and breadth of SARS-CoV-2-reactive T cell receptors after Ad26.COV2.S vaccination. Investigators remained blinded to trial group allocation during experiments and outcome assessment. The TCR-sequenced set comprised around 30 samples: around 20 Ad26.COV2.S vaccine recipients, 5 placebo recipients and 8 SARS-CoV-2 convalescent individuals. Participants in the trial were split at random into five groups of five each, receiving low-dose or high-dose Ad26.COV2.S once or twice, or else placebo on both occasions. Broad study findings and their caveats: Spike-specific TCR breadth was higher in Ad26.COV2.S recipients than in placebo recipients (P = 0.0014). Vaccine and placebo recipients had comparable non-spike TCR breadth, which fits with the vaccine containing only spike. Substantial breadth of spike-specific CD8+ and CD4+ T cell responses was reported after vaccination. According to the authors, total T cell responses may have been underestimated by the TCR breadth and depth analyses. Comparing responses between vaccine doses or regimens was not something the study was powered to do.

As to this clone: No cognate antigen has been identified for it. There are no base qualities to consult, and no much larger clone falls within one base.

The treatment or condition label here, explained by the study, means: around 19 received Ad26.COV2.S at low or high dose, single or two shots; about five received placebo; per-sample allocation not given. For vaccine and placebo recipients, the sequenced repertoires came from samples collected on day 63 after the first injection. Between 29 July and 7 August 2020, Cohort 1b enrolled around 24 adults aged 18-55 years at one site in Boston, USA. Ad26.COV2.S was a replication-incompetent adenovirus type 26 vector that expressed a prefusion-stabilized SARS-CoV-2 spike protein derived from the original Wuhan strain. For CDR1 and CDR2, the germline V gene lists LGHNA and YNFKEQ. From its cysteine to its phenylalanine, the CDR3 spans 19 amino acids. This entry keeps only the CDR3 DNA: 57 bases, framed from base 1. V is reduced by 1 base and J by 5 bases, leaving a spacing of 26 bases between them. TCRbeta CDR3 regions were sequenced with the immunoSEQ Assay. After extraction, genomic DNA underwent amplification by bias-controlled multiplex PCR, followed by high-throughput sequencing. Per the original workflow: To quantify the absolute abundance of every unique TCRbeta CDR3 region, sequences were collapsed and filtered. T cell fraction was estimated by normalizing TCRbeta template counts to usable DNA, which was measured by amplifying reference genes present in all nucleated cells. Repertoire TCRs were annotated as SARS-CoV-2-specific by exact matching of V gene, CDR3 amino acid sequence and J gene to a known reactive TCR set. The reference SARS-CoV-2 TCR set came from MIRA and was filtered for enrichment in COVID-19-positive ImmuneCODE repertoires, removing public or cross-reactive TCRs. Drawing on the MIRA antigens, annotated TCRs were analysed further at the level of specific ORF or position within ORF. Breadth was defined as annotated unique rearrangements over total unique productive rearrangements; depth was the summed frequency of those rearrangements. TCR breadth was compared between groups using two-sided Wilcoxon rank-sum tests. Drawn from immuneACCESS, this table holds only the in-frame rearrangements with V and J called that TCRdb kept. Clones are partly lost; checked studies trace under half to an unresolved V gene and leave the rest unexplained. V, J and clone size are those of that table, while D and trimming were read from the DNA. This sample gives approximately 360,000 clones in total; around 82% of them show up just once. The ten largest clones add up to more than 7% of the sample.

The sequence joins TRBV4-2 to TRBJ2-5; no D gene is confidently identified. Source: peripheral blood, taken in a trial of Ad26.COV2.S vaccine versus placebo. The clonotype originates from a person between 18 and 60 years old who received the Ad26.COV2.S COVID-19 vaccine or a placebo. The DNA sequence is TGTGCCAGCAGCCAAGGACGATTACTCGGAATTGCCCAAGGGGAGACCCAGTACTTC. The encoded protein is CASSQGRLLGIAQGETQYF.